This TCR beta chain was identified during a study of tumor-infiltrating lymphocytes in oesophageal squamous cell carcinoma. In TCRdb, the PCR reads were re-called with MiXCR into one record per CDR3 protein. The sample consists of 15,000 to 20,000 distinct CDR3 sequences, 44% of them appearing once. CDR1 is SEHNR, CDR2 FQNEAQ, per germline (reference sequence). CDR3 length equals 13 residues. Sequenced sample: blood. The source is a female donor with esophageal squamous cell carcinoma. This chain uses TRBV7-9 with TRBJ2-3, with D unclear. The J call may not be correct, given that the DNA end is closer to TRBJ2-7. The CDR3 DNA follows: TGTGCCAGCAGCTACGGCATCTACTACGAGCAGTACTTC. It encodes CASSYGIYYEQYF.